This T cell receptor (beta chain) was sequenced in a study of tumor and adjacent non-tumor tissue in lung cancer. About the study: Aged about 30 to 85 years, patients included roughly ten men and about 5 women with stage I to III disease.

A modified ARM-PCR protocol with three rounds of nested PCR amplified TCRbeta. TCRdb re-called the multiplex PCR reads with MiXCR, one entry per CDR3 protein. The sample includes 100,000 to 150,000 distinct CDR3 sequences, about 66% seen only once; the top ten take 9.5% to 15%. V lost 0 bases and J lost 5; bases outside the gene matches: 5. Looked up from germline, CDR1 is SGHRS and CDR2 is YFSETQ. This CDR3 is built from 14 residues. Regarding this clonotype: Its target is not known.

Findings and caveats of the study: Tumor repertoires had a smaller top 100 clone share than normal lung.

RNA was extracted from bulk tissue without any cell sorting. The sequence was obtained from a man younger than 45 with non-small cell lung cancer. Sequenced input: lung tumor tissue. The chain employs TRBV5-1 and TRBJ2-7, with 7 bases lining up with TRBD1. The CDR3 loop is CASSLEWQGDEQYF. CDR3 DNA sequence: TGCGCCAGCAGCTTGGAATGGCAGGGGGACGAGCAGTACTTC.